The 32 T cell receptor beta chains in this list originate from one sample, sequenced in a study of blood T cells in healthy people across ages. Alongside a J-beta primer mix, a sample-barcoded 5' primer served in a second PCR lasting roughly 6 to 11 cycles. TCRdb ran MiXCR on the 5' RACE reads and lists one entry per CDR3 protein. The sample records about 1.5 million distinct CDR3 sequences, roughly 43% being singletons. Sequences were obtained from blood. The receptors stem from a woman aged 18-29 years in good health.

V gene TRBV29-1 combines with J gene TRBJ2-7; D ambiguous. CDR1 and CDR2 from the germline V gene are SQVTM and ANQGSEA. Trimming cost V 3 bases and J 9 bases, with 15 bases left between them. The CDR3 totals 12 residues. In DNA form, the CDR3 reads TGCAGCGTTGATTCGGCCTCGGGTGGGCAGTACTTC. This codes for CSVDSASGGQYF.

This clonotype was seen only a few times. The chain carries TRBV20-1 and TRBJ1-5, with 7 bases that match TRBD1. The length of the CDR3 is 12 residues. Unmatched junction bases numbered 6, after V lost 5 bases and J lost 8 bases. CDR1 is DFQATT, CDR2 SNEGSKA, per germline (reference sequence). Written as DNA, the CDR3 is TGCAGTGCTCGGGAAGGGGGCGAGCCCCAGCATTTT. Its translation is CSAREGGEPQHF.

The J gene is TRBJ1-2, the V gene TRBV7-9; 8 bases fit TRBD1. V lost 5 bases, J lost 0 bases, and 8 bases stayed unmatched. The CDR3 loop spans 16 amino acids. CDR1 and CDR2 from the germline V gene are SEHNR and FQNEAQ (reference sequence). CDR3 sequence reads: CASSHTGTGPNYGYTF. CDR3 sequence (DNA): TGTGCCAGCAGCCATACTGGGACAGGTCCTAACTATGGCTACACCTTC.

This clonotype occurred once. J is TRBJ2-1 and V is TRBV6-2 or TRBV6-3; TRBD1 might be the D (5 bases). V lost 2 bases to trimming and J lost 7 bases, with 15 bases between them. The CDR3 loop spans 15 amino acids. Germline CDR1 MNHEY, CDR2 SVGEGT. The CDR3 DNA is TGTGCCAGCAGTTACAGGGGATATCTAGGGAATGAGCAGTTCTTC. Its protein product is CASSYRGYLGNEQFF.

V and J are TRBV27 and TRBJ2-1; 8 nucleotides agree with TRBD1. Germline V lookup: CDR1 MNHEY, CDR2 SMNVEV (reference sequence). This CDR3 has 13 amino acids. V was clipped by 6 bases and J by 13 bases; unmatched bases: 11. The CDR3: CASSADRAETQFF. The CDR3 DNA sequence: TGTGCCAGCAGCGCGGACAGGGCAGAGACCCAGTTCTTC.

The rearrangement joins TRBV7-8 to TRBJ2-7; TRBD2 might be the D (6 bases). The germline V and J ends were trimmed by 3 bases and 2 bases, with 14 bases remaining between them. CDR3 length equals 15 residues. The germline V gene has CDR1 SGHVS and CDR2 FQNEAQ. CDR3 protein: CASSLRRDGPYEQYF. The CDR3 DNA reads TGTGCCAGCAGCTTGAGGCGGGACGGTCCCTACGAGCAGTACTTC.

The rearrangement uses TRBV7-2 and TRBJ1-5; possible D gene TRBD1, 5 bases. Germline-derived CDR1 and CDR2 are SGHTA and FQGNSA. The CDR3 totals 14 residues. V lost 5 bases and J 7 bases, leaving 15 bases between the germline ends. CDR3 amino acids: CASSPDSGRQPQHF. The CDR3, as DNA: TGTGCCAGCAGCCCCGACAGTGGTAGGCAGCCCCAGCATTTT.

The sample holds a few counts of this clonotype. The chain is built from TRBV4-3 and TRBJ1-5; no reliable D call. Trimming pared 1 base from V and 7 bases from J, leaving 11 bases between. CDR1 and CDR2 (germline): LGHNA, YSLEER. The length of the CDR3 is 14 residues. As DNA, the CDR3 is TGCGCCAGCAGCCAAGTAGGTTATGGACAGCCCCAGCATTTT. It specifies CASSQVGYGQPQHF.

The rearrangement uses TRBV11-3 and TRBJ2-5, with a weak D call TRBD2 (5 bases). Deletions cut 2 bases from V and 2 bases from J, with 15 bases between. CDR1 SGHNT and CDR2 YENEEA come from the germline V gene. CDR3 length: 16 amino acids. CDR3: CASSLRFGSGQETQYF. As DNA, the CDR3 is TGTGCCAGCAGCTTACGGTTCGGGTCGGGACAAGAGACCCAGTACTTC.

The gene calls are TRBV20-1 and TRBJ2-1; D might be TRBD2 (6 bases). CDR1 and CDR2 (germline): DFQATT, SNEGSKA (reference sequence). Trimming removed 3 bases from V and 7 bases from J, with 13 bases in between. CDR3 length: 13 residues. The CDR3: CSARGILANEQFF. The CDR3 DNA reads as TGCAGTGCTAGGGGGATCCTAGCGAATGAGCAGTTCTTC.

V usage is TRBV30 and J usage is TRBJ1-5; 7 nucleotides agree with TRBD1. V lost 0 bases, J lost 5 bases, and 10 bases stayed unmatched. Germline-derived CDR1 and CDR2 are GTSNPN and SVGIG (reference sequence). The CDR3 length is 16 residues. The CDR3 sequence: CAWSVGVRGRYQPQHF. The CDR3, as DNA: TGTGCCTGGAGTGTCGGGGTCAGGGGGAGATATCAGCCCCAGCATTTT.

This chain links TRBV27 with TRBJ2-5; possibly TRBD1 or TRBD2 for D (5 bases each). Trimming cost V 6 bases and J 13 bases, with 15 bases left between them. The CDR3 has 11 amino acids. CDR1 is MNHEY, CDR2 SMNVEV, per germline (reference sequence). The CDR3 region is CASSVGDERYF. CDR3 bases: TGTGCCAGCAGCGTTGGGGACGAGCGGTACTTC.

The chain couples TRBV12-3 or TRBV12-4 to TRBJ1-2; D unclear. The CDR3 sequence is 12 residues long. Trimming left V 6 bases short and J 8 bases short, with 13 bases between. CDR3 region: CASRVGREGYTF. CDR3 coding DNA: TGTGCCAGCAGGGTAGGGAGGGAAGGCTACACCTTC.

This clonotype was seen only a few times. The V call is TRBV4-3, the J call TRBJ2-6; 13 bases map to TRBD2. This CDR3 is built from 18 residues. With V trimmed by 4 bases and J by 1 base, 4 bases remained unmatched. In germline, CDR1 is LGHNA, CDR2 YSLEER. The CDR3 loop is CASSPGLAGESGANVLTF. The CDR3 DNA sequence: TGCGCCAGCAGCCCAGGACTAGCGGGAGAGTCTGGGGCCAACGTCCTGACTTTC.

About this clonotype: A read error is possible here, since a much larger clone lies one base away. This chain uses TRBV28 with TRBJ1-1; D might be TRBD1 (5 bases). The CDR3 is made up of 14 amino acids. From germline, CDR1 is MDHEN and CDR2 SYDVKM. CDR3 DNA: TGTGCCGGCAGTATACCCGCCAGGGTGGGTGAAGCTTTCTTT. Protein: CAGSIPARVGEAFF.

The CDR3 spells CSADRTPTNYGYTF. CDR3 in DNA: TGCAGTGCTGACCGGACACCCACTAACTATGGCTACACCTTC. The gene calls are TRBV20-1 and TRBJ1-2; D perhaps matches TRBD1 (5 bases). Germline lookup yields CDR1 DFQATT and CDR2 SNEGSKA (reference sequence). The CDR3 length is 14 residues. The V end was cut by 5 bases, the J end by 0 bases, with 13 bases between.

The J gene is TRBJ2-7, the V gene TRBV28; D ambiguous. The CDR3 sequence is 15 residues long. Germline V gives CDR1 MDHEN, CDR2 SYDVKM. V lost 6 bases and J 4 bases, leaving 19 bases between the germline ends. The CDR3 is CASRVDPTGTYEQYF. CDR3 bases: TGTGCCAGCAGAGTGGACCCGACGGGTACATACGAGCAGTACTTC.

This chain links TRBV20-1 with TRBJ2-1; 7 bases map to TRBD2. TRBJ2-7 matches the DNA end more closely, so the J call is doubtful. This CDR3 is built from 14 residues. CDR1 and CDR2 from the germline V gene are DFQATT and SNEGSKA (reference sequence). The CDR3 sequence is CRATSASSYNEQYF. The DNA of the CDR3 is TGCAGGGCCACTAGCGCGAGCTCCTACAATGAGCAGTACTTC.

In this sample, this clonotype turned up a few times. This chain joins TRBV5-1 and TRBJ1-5; D is unresolved. This CDR3 region has 13 residues. The germline V gene encodes CDR1 SGHRS and CDR2 YFSETQ. Between the trimmed V and J ends, which lost 3 bases and 4 bases, there was a span of 8 bases. The CDR3 region has the DNA TGCGCCAGCAGCTCCAGTGTGAATCAGCCCCAGCATTTT. It yields the protein CASSSSVNQPQHF.

The V call is TRBV7-9, the J call TRBJ1-4; no definite D call. The V and J ends lost 4 bases and 5 bases respectively, with 8 bases between them. Looked up from germline, CDR1 is SEHNR and CDR2 is FQNEAQ (reference sequence). This CDR3 has 13 residues. The chain's CDR3 is CASSSWRNEKLFF. The CDR3 DNA is TGTGCCAGCAGCTCGTGGAGGAATGAAAAACTGTTTTTT.

The chain carries TRBV2 and TRBJ2-1; 7 bases line up with TRBD1. The junction had 5 bases not matched to a gene; V was cut back by 6 bases and J by 9 bases. CDR3 length: 12 residues. Germline lookup yields CDR1 SNHLY and CDR2 FYNNEI. The CDR3 here is CASRDDRVEQFF. The CDR3 DNA reads TGTGCCAGCAGAGATGACAGGGTTGAGCAGTTCTTC.

V and J are TRBV20-1 and TRBJ1-4; D is unresolved. With 3 bases removed from V and 5 bases from J, the gap between germline ends came to 10 bases. The germline gives CDR1 DFQATT, CDR2 SNEGSKA (reference sequence). The CDR3 has 13 amino acids. CDR3 sequence (DNA): TGCAGTGCTAGGTTCAAGGGAAATGAAAAACTGTTTTTT. It encodes CSARFKGNEKLFF.

The CDR3: CASSLLGGKLFF. The CDR3 DNA sequence: TGTGCCAGCAGTCTACTCGGGGGGAAACTGTTTTTT. V gene TRBV27 combines with J gene TRBJ1-4; D might be TRBD1 (5 bases). The V end lost 5 bases, the J end lost 11 bases, and 12 bases lay between the germline ends. Germline assignment: CDR1 MNHEY and CDR2 SMNVEV (reference sequence). CDR3 length: 12 residues.

The rearrangement links TRBV7-2 to TRBJ2-1, with 9 bases aligning to TRBD2. There are 16 residues in the CDR3. V was clipped by 6 bases and J by 3 bases; unmatched bases: 9. The germline V gene has CDR1 SGHTA and CDR2 FQGNSA. In DNA form, the CDR3 reads TGTGCCAGCAGACCCCCGGGACTAGCCAACTACAATGAGCAGTTCTTC. Protein sequence: CASRPPGLANYNEQFF.

The chain recombines TRBV20-1 with TRBJ2-3; 9 bases agree with TRBD2. The CDR3 extends over 16 amino acids. Per the germline V gene, CDR1 is DFQATT and CDR2 is SNEGSKA (reference sequence). Trimming took 3 bases from V and 6 from J; bases not matched to a gene: 13. The DNA for the CDR3 is TGCAGTGCTAGTGGACCCGGGACTAGCTTTCGGGATACGCAGTATTTT. Its protein is CSASGPGTSFRDTQYF.

In its sample, this clonotype was seen many times. DNA of the CDR3: TGTGCCAGCAGGTTGAGGACAGATACGCAGTATTTT. The encoded protein is CASRLRTDTQYF. The rearrangement joins TRBV7-2 to TRBJ2-3; no clear D. V was clipped by 6 bases and J by 3 bases, with 7 bases between them. Germline CDR1 SGHTA, CDR2 FQGNSA. This CDR3 contains 12 residues.

This clonotype was picked up a small number of times. The V and J genes are TRBV4-2 and TRBJ1-5; the D gene is possibly TRBD1 (6 bases). Trimming took off 4 bases at V and 6 bases at J, with 10 bases between the two ends. CDR1 LGHNA and CDR2 YNFKEQ come from the germline V gene. The CDR3 contains 13 residues. The CDR3 sequence: CASSPTDSQPQHF. The CDR3 region has the DNA TGTGCCAGCAGCCCCACGGACAGTCAGCCCCAGCATTTT.

This chain's CDR3 is CSAPLAGGMDEQFF. Written as DNA, the CDR3 is TGCAGTGCACCACTAGCGGGGGGGATGGATGAGCAGTTCTTC. The chain has TRBV20-1 and TRBJ2-1, with TRBD2 identical over 13 bases. CDR1 DFQATT and CDR2 SNEGSKA come from the germline V gene (reference sequence). The J segment lost 8 bases and the V segment lost 6 bases, leaving 7 bases of the junction unmatched. The CDR3 runs 14 residues.

This clonotype was observed a handful of times. J is TRBJ1-3 and V is TRBV20-1; no clear D. The V gene lost 6 bases and the J gene lost 1 base, with 13 bases spanning the gap. The CDR3 covers 14 residues. Germline-derived CDR1 and CDR2 are DFQATT and SNEGSKA (reference sequence). CDR3 DNA sequence: TGCAGTGCGTCGAATACAGAGTCTGGAAACACCATATATTTT. Amino acids: CSASNTESGNTIYF.

The chain joins TRBV7-2 to TRBJ2-1; 11 nucleotides agree with TRBD2. Germline V CDR1 and CDR2: SGHTA, FQGNSA. The CDR3 length is 15 residues. Trimming took 4 bases from V and 8 from J; bases not matched to a gene: 7. The CDR3 sequence is CASSSGTSGWDEQFF. The CDR3 DNA reads TGTGCCAGCAGCTCGGGGACTAGCGGCTGGGATGAGCAGTTCTTC. The whole variable domain, filled in from reference TRBV7-2 and TRBJ2-1, reads GAGVSQSPSNKVTEKGKDVELRCDPISGHTALYWYRQSLGQGLEFLIYFQGNSAPDKSGLPSDRFSAERTGGSVSTLTIQRTQQEDSAVYLCASSSGTSGWDEQFFGPGTRLTVL.

This clonotype was counted many times. V usage is TRBV20-1 and J usage is TRBJ2-5; the match to TRBD1 covers 10 bases. Germline CDR1 and CDR2: DFQATT and SNEGSKA (reference sequence). The length of the CDR3 is 16 residues. The trim removed 0 bases at V and 2 bases at J, leaving 6 bases unmatched. CDR3 amino acids: CSARDSDRGRQETQYF. The DNA for the CDR3 is TGCAGTGCTAGAGACAGCGACAGGGGGCGGCAAGAGACCCAGTACTTC.

The chain combines TRBV6-2 or TRBV6-3 with TRBJ2-1; no clear D. The ends were cut back, 2 bases at V and 9 bases at J, with 11 bases in the middle. The CDR3 extends over 13 amino acids. CDR1 and CDR2 from the germline V gene are MNHEY and SVGEGT. The DNA for the CDR3 is TGTGCCAGCAGTTACGGCAGTTGGACTGAGCAGTTCTTC. Translation: CASSYGSWTEQFF.